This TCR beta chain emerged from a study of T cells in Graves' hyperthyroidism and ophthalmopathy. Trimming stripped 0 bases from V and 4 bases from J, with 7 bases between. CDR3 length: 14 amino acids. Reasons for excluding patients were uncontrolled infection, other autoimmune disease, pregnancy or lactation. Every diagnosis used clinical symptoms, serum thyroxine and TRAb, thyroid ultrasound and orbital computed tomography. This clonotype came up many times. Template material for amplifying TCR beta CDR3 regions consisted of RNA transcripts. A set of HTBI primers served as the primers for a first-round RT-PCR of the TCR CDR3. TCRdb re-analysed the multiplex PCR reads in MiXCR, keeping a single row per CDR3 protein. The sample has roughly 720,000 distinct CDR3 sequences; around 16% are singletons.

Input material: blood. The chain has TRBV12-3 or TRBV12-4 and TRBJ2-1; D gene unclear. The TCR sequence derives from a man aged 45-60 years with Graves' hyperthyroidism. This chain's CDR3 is CASSLAAMYNEQFF. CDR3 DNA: TGTGCCAGCAGTTTAGCTGCAATGTACAATGAGCAGTTCTTC.